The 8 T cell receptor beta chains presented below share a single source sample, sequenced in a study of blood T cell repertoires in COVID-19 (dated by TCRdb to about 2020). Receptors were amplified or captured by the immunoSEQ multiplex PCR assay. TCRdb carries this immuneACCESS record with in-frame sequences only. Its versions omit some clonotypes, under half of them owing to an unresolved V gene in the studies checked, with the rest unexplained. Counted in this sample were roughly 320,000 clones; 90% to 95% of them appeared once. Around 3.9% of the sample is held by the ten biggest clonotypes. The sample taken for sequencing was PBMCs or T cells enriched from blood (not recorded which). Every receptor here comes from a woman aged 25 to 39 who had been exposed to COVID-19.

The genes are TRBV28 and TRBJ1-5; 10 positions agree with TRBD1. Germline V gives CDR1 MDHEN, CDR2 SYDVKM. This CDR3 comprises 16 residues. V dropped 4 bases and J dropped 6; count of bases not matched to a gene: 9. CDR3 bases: TGTGCCAGCAGTTCGTCGACAGGGGGCGCGGGTCAGCCCCAGCATTTT. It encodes CASSSSTGGAGQPQHF. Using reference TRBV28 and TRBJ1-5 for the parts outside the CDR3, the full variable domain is DVKVTQSSRYLVKRTGEKVFLECVQDMDHENMFWYRQDPGLGLRLIYFSYDVKMKEKGDIPEGYSVSREKKERFSLILESASTNQTSMYLCASSSSTGGAGQPQHFGDGTRLSIL.

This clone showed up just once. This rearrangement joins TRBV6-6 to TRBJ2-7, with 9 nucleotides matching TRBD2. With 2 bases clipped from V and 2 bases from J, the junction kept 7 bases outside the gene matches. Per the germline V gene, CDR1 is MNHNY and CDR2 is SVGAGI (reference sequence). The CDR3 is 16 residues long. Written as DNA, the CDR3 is TGTGCCAGCAGTTACGTTCGAGCGGGGGGACCCTACGAGCAGTACTTC. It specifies CASSYVRAGGPYEQYF.

In DNA, the CDR3 is TGTGCCAGCAGCTTTTCGGGACTTACCTCCTACGAGCAGTACTTC. Protein product: CASSFSGLTSYEQYF. The rearrangement links TRBV11-2 to TRBJ2-7; possible D gene TRBD2, 6 bases. With 3 bases removed from V and 0 bases from J, the gap between germline ends came to 12 bases. Germline CDR1 is SGHAT and CDR2 is FQNNGV. The CDR3 is made up of 15 amino acids.

CDR3 sequence reads: CAWSGGRGNSPLHF. The CDR3 DNA is TGTGCCTGGAGTGGGGGACGGGGGAATTCACCCCTCCACTTT. The V call is TRBV30, the J call TRBJ1-6; D possibly corresponds to TRBD1 (5 bases). Germline assignment: CDR1 GTSNPN and CDR2 SVGIG (reference sequence). V lost 1 base and J 7 bases, leaving 11 bases between the germline ends. This CDR3 has 14 amino acids.

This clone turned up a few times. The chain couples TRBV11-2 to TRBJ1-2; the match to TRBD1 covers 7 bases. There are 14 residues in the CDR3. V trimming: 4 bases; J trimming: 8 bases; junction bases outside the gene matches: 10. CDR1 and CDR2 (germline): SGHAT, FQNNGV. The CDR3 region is CASSSSTGPRGYTF. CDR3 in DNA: TGTGCCAGCAGCTCGTCGACAGGGCCGCGCGGCTACACCTTC.

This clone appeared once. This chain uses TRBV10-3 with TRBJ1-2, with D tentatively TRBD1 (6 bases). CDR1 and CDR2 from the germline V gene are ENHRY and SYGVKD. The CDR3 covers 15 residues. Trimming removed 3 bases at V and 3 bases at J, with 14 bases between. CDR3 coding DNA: TGTGCCATCAGTGAAGTCCCTGCAGGGGACTATGGCTACACCTTC. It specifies CAISEVPAGDYGYTF.

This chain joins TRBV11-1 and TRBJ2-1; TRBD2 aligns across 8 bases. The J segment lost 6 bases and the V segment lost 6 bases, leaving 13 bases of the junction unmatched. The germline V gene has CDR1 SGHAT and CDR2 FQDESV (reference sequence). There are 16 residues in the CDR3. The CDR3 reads CASRSRTSRGANEQFF. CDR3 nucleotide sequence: TGTGCCAGCAGGAGCCGGACTAGCCGCGGGGCCAATGAGCAGTTCTTC.

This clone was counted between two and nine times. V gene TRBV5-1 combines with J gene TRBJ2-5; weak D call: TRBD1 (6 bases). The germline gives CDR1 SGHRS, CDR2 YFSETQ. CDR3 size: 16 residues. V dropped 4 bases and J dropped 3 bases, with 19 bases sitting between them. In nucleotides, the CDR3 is TGCGCCAGCAGCCCCATCGGTGGACAGCCAAAAGAGACCCAGTACTTC. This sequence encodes CASSPIGGQPKETQYF.